The rows below give T cell receptor beta chains drawn from one sample of a study of shared clonotypes between healthy human individuals. Produced via immunoSEQ multiplex PCR; TCRdb's table is partial and in-frame only. The table shows a few million clones, with 90% to 97% occurring only once. Sequencing was carried out using naive CD4+ T cells sorted from blood. The receptors were gathered from a man aged 18 to 29 in good health. Each CDR3 is given with its conserved first and last residue. The D gene is left open where the match is weak.

j_call: TRBJ1-1; v_call: TRBV6-5; d_call: -; cdr3_nt: TGTGCCAGCAGTTTAAGGTTCGGGAACACTGAAGCTTTCTTT; cdr3_aa: CASSLRFGNTEAFF
j_call: TRBJ2-7; v_call: TRBV5-1; d_call: TRBD1; cdr3_nt: TGCGCCAGCAGCGGGGGGACAGGCTACCCCTACGAGCAGTACTTC; cdr3_aa: CASSGGTGYPYEQYF
j_call: TRBJ2-5; v_call: TRBV10-3; d_call: -; cdr3_nt: TGTGCCATCAGTGATCCTACCCTTGCCCAGGCGGAGACCCAGTACTTC; cdr3_aa: CAISDPTLAQAETQYF
j_call: TRBJ2-7; v_call: TRBV4-3; d_call: -; cdr3_nt: TGCGCCAGCAGCCAAGGGGCTGCCCTCTTC; cdr3_aa: CASSQGAALF
j_call: TRBJ2-7; v_call: TRBV6-5; d_call: -; cdr3_nt: TGTGCCAGCAGTTCTCTACCCGAGGACGAGCAGTACTTC; cdr3_aa: CASSSLPEDEQYF
j_call: TRBJ1-2; v_call: TRBV18; d_call: -; cdr3_nt: TGTGCCAGCGCTGTCGGAGCGGGCTATGGCTACACCTTC; cdr3_aa: CASAVGAGYGYTF
j_call: TRBJ2-1; v_call: TRBV10-3; d_call: TRBD2; cdr3_nt: TGTGCCATTCTAGCGGGGGGGCAGAATGAGCAGTTCTTC; cdr3_aa: CAILAGGQNEQFF
j_call: TRBJ1-6; v_call: TRBV7-2; d_call: -; cdr3_nt: TGTGCCAGCAGCTTAGGGACGGTGGCACCCCTCCACTTT; cdr3_aa: CASSLGTVAPLHF
j_call: TRBJ1-4; v_call: TRBV5-1; d_call: -; cdr3_nt: TGCGCCAGCAGCGTGGGGCAGCAGAATGAAAAACTGTTTTTT; cdr3_aa: CASSVGQQNEKLFF
j_call: TRBJ2-1; v_call: TRBV5-4; d_call: TRBD2; cdr3_nt: TGTGCCAGCAGCTTTGGACTAGGAGTTGATGAGCAGTTCTTC; cdr3_aa: CASSFGLGVDEQFF